The T cell receptor (beta chain) under discussion was sequenced for a study of blood T cell repertoires in COVID-19. As for the study in general: T cells, B-cell-depleted T cells, or PBMCs supplied cDNA or gDNA.

In terms of age and location, participants ranged from about 18 to 95 years and lived in about two dozen US areas. Cohorts were assigned according to the clinical history that participants reported. In the original analysis: Cell counts per sample came from amplifying reference gene primers. Clones were sequenced by immunoSEQ multiplex PCR, and TCRdb holds only the in-frame ones, with some missing. That table is the source of V, J and clone size, and D and trimming were worked out from the DNA. The sample has under 300,000 clones; roughly nine tenths are singletons. Germline CDR1 and CDR2: SGDLS and YYNGEE. V shed 8 bases and J shed 3 bases, with 14 bases lying between them. There are 13 residues in the CDR3.

The chain uses TRBV9 and TRBJ1-1; D unresolved. The clonotype was recovered from a woman younger than 35 who had recovered from COVID-19. The specimen was PBMCs or T cells enriched from blood (not recorded which). The CDR3 loop reads CASGGLRDTEAFF. In nucleotides, the CDR3 is TGTGCCAGTGGTGGTTTGAGAGACACTGAAGCTTTCTTT.